What follows describes a single T cell receptor (beta chain). The antigen is unknown. TCRdb analysed the reads with MiXCR anew, one entry per CDR3 protein. The data contain more than 250,000 distinct CDR3 sequences, 25% of them singletons. This specimen comes from a study of T cell repertoires in cytomegalovirus infection. Study-level results: In two of eight donors, the top clonotype was HLA-C-restricted CMV-specific.

V was shortened by 7 bases and J by 0 bases, with 12 bases between the two germline ends. Germline V gene sequence: CDR1 SEHNR, CDR2 FQNEAQ (reference sequence). CDR3 length equals 14 residues. The sequences come from cultured PBMCs, collected from culture after CMV antigen stimulation. This sequence was found in a human donor in good health (CMV status not recorded). Some clones in this sample may be carry-over from other donors' samples. The chain recombines TRBV7-9 with TRBJ1-2; perhaps TRBD1 as D (6 bases). The CDR3 is CASKEGGPNYGYTF. The CDR3 nucleotides read TGTGCCAGCAAAGAGGGGGGTCCTAACTATGGCTACACCTTC.